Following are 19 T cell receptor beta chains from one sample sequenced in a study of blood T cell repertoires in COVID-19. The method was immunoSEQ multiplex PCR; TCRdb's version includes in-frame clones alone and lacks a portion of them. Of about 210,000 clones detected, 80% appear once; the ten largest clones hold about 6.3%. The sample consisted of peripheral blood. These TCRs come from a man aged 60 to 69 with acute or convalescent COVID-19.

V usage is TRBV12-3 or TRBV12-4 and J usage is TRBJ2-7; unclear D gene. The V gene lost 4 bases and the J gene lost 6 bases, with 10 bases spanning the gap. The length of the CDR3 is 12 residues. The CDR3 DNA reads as TGTGCCAGCAGTTCCTACCCCGCCGAGCAGTACTTC. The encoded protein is CASSSYPAEQYF.

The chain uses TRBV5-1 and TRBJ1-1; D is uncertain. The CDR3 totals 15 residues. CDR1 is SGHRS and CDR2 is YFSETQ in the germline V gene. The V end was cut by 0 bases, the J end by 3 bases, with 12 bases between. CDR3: CASSLVEGGDTEAFF. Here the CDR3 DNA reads TGCGCCAGCAGCTTGGTGGAGGGTGGGGACACTGAAGCTTTCTTT.

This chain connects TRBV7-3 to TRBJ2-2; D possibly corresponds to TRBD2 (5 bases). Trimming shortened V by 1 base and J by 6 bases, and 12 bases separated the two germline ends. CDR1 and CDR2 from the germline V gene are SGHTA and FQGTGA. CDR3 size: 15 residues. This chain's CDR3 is CASSLNGLPAGELFF. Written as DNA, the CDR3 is TGTGCCAGCAGCTTAAACGGACTTCCCGCCGGGGAGCTGTTTTTT.

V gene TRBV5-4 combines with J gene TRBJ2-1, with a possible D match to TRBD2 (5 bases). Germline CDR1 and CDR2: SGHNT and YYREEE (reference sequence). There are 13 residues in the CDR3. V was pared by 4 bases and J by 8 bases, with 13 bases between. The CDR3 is CASSGREGDEQFF. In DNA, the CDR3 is TGTGCCAGCAGCGGAAGAGAGGGCGATGAGCAGTTCTTC.

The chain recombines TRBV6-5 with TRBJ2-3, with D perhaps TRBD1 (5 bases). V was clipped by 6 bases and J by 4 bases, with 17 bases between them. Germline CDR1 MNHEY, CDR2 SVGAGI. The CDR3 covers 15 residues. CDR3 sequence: CASSKKTDRPDTQYF. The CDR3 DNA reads TGTGCCAGCAGCAAAAAGACAGATCGGCCAGATACGCAGTATTTT.

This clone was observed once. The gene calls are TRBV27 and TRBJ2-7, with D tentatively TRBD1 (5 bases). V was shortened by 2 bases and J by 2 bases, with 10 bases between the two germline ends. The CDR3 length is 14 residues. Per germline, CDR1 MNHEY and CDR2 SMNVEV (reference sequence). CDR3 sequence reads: CASSLRWGPYEQYF. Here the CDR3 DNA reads TGTGCCAGCAGTTTAAGGTGGGGCCCCTACGAGCAGTACTTC.

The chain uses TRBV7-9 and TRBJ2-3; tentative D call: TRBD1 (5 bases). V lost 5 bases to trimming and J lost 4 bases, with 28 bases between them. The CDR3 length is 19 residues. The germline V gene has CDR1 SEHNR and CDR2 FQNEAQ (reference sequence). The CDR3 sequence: CASSRGSWGVSVKPDTQYF. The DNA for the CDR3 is TGTGCCAGCAGCCGAGGAAGTTGGGGCGTCAGCGTGAAGCCAGATACGCAGTATTTT. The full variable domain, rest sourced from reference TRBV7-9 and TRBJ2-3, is DTGVSQNPRHKITKRGQNVTFRCDPISEHNRLYWYRQTLGQGPEFLTYFQNEAQLEKSRLLSDRFSAERPKGSFSTLEIQRTEQGDSAMYLCASSRGSWGVSVKPDTQYFGPGTRLTVL.

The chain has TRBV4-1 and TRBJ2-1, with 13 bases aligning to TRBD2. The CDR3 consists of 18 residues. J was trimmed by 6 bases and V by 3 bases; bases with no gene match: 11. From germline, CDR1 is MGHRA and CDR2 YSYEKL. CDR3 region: CASSQPGLAGPKSNEQFF. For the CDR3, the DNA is TGCGCCAGCAGCCAGCCGGGACTAGCGGGACCCAAATCCAATGAGCAGTTCTTC.

CDR3 amino acids: CASGLGHRVGNSPLHF. CDR3 in DNA: TGTGCTAGTGGTTTGGGACACAGGGTGGGGAATTCACCCCTCCACTTT. The rearrangement uses TRBV12-5 and TRBJ1-6; TRBD1 might be the D (6 bases). Germline CDR1 is LGHNT and CDR2 is FRNRAP. This CDR3 spans 16 amino acids. V was clipped by 1 base and J by 7 bases, with 14 bases between them. The full variable domain, rest sourced from reference TRBV12-5 and TRBJ1-6, is DARVTQTPRHKVTEMGQEVTMRCQPILGHNTVFWYRQTMMQGLELLAYFRNRAPLDDSGMPKDRFSAEMPDATLATLKIQPSEPRDSAVYFCASGLGHRVGNSPLHFGNGTRLTVT.

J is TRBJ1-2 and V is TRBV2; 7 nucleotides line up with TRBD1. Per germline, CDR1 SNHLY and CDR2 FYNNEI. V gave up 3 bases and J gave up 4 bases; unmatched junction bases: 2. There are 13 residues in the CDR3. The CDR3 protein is CASSEGDSYGYTF. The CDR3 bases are TGTGCCAGCAGTGAGGGGGACAGCTATGGCTACACCTTC.

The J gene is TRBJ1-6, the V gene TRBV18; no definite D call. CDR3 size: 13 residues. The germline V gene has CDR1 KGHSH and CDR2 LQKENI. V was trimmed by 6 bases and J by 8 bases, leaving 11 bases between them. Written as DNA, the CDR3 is TGTGCCAGCTCCCCCGGCGGAGATTCACCCCTCCACTTT. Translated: CASSPGGDSPLHF.

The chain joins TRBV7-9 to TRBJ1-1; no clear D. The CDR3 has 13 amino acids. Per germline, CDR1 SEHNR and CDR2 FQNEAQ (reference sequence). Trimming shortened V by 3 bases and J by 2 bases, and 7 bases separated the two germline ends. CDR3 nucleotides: TGTGCCAGCAGCTTTCAACAAAACACTGAAGCTTTCTTT. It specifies CASSFQQNTEAFF.

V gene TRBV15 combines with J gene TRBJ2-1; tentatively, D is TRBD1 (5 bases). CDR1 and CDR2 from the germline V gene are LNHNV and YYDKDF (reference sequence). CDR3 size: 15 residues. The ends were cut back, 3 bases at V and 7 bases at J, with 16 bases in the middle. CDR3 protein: CATSSSRGPRNEQFF. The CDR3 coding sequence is TGTGCCACCAGCAGTAGTAGGGGTCCGAGGAATGAGCAGTTCTTC.

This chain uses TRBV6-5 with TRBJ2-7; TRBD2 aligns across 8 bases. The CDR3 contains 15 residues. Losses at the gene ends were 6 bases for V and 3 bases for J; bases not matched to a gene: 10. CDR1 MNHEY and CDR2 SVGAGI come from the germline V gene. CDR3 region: CASSQSGSAFYEQYF. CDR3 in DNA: TGTGCCAGCAGCCAGAGCGGGAGTGCTTTCTACGAGCAGTACTTC.

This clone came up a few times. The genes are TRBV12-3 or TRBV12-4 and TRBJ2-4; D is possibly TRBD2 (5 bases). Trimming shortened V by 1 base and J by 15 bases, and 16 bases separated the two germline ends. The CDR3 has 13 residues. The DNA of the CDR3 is TGTGCCAGCAGTTTAGTGTCCAGCGGAAGGAGGTACTTC. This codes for CASSLVSSGRRYF.

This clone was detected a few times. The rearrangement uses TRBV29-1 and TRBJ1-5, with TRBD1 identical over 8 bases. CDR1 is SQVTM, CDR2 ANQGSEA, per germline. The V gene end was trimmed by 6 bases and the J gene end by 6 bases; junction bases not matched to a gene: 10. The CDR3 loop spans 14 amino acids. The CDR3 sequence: CSVGQGNSGQPQHF. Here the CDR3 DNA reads TGCAGCGTCGGACAGGGTAATTCCGGTCAGCCCCAGCATTTT.

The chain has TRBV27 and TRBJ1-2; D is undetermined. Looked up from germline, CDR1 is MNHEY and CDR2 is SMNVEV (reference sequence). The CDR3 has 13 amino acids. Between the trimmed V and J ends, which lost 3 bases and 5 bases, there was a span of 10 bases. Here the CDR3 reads CASSFRDGYGYTF. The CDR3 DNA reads TGTGCCAGCAGTTTTCGGGATGGGTATGGCTACACCTTC.

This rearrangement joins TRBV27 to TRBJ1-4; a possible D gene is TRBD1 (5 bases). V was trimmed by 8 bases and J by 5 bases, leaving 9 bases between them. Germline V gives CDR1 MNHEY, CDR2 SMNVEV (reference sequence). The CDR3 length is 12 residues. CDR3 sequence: CASRRGNEKLFF. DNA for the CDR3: TGTGCCAGCCGCCGGGGGAATGAAAAACTGTTTTTT.

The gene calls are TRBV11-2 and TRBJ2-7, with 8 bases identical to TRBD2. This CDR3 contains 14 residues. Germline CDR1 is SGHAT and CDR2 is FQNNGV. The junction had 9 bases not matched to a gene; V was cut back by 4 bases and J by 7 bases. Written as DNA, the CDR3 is TGTGCCAGCAGCTCGGTAGCGGGAACGGTGGAGCAGTACTTC. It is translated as CASSSVAGTVEQYF.